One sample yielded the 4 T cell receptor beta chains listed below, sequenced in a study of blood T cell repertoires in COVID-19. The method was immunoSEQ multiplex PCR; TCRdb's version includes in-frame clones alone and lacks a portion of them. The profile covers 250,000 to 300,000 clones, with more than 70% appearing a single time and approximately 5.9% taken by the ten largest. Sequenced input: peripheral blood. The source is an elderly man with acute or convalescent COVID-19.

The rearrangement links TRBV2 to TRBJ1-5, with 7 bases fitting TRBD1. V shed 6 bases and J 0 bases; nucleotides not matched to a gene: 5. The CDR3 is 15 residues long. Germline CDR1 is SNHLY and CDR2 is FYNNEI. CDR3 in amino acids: CASSGGQVSNQPQHF. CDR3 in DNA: TGTGCCAGCAGCGGAGGACAGGTTAGCAATCAGCCCCAGCATTTT.

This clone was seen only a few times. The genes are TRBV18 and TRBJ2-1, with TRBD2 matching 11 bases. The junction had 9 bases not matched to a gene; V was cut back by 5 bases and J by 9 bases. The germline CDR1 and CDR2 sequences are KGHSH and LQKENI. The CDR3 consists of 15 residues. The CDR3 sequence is CASSEGLAAPSEQFF. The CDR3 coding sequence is TGTGCCAGCTCAGAGGGACTAGCGGCGCCGAGTGAGCAGTTCTTC.

The CDR3: CASSVGLIAKNIQYF. In DNA form, the CDR3 reads TGCGCCAGCAGCGTAGGACTCATAGCCAAAAACATTCAGTACTTC. This rearrangement joins TRBV5-1 to TRBJ2-4; weak D call: TRBD2 (5 bases). The V gene's germline CDR1 is SGHRS and CDR2 YFSETQ. CDR3 length: 15 amino acids. V lost 4 bases and J lost 0, with 11 bases in between. The variable domain in full, with the rest retrieved from reference TRBV5-1 and TRBJ2-4, is KAGVTQTPRYLIKTRGQQVTLSCSPISGHRSVSWYQQTPGQGLQFLFEYFSETQRNKGNFPGRFSGRQFSNSRSEMNVSTLELGDSALYLCASSVGLIAKNIQYFGAGTRLSVL.

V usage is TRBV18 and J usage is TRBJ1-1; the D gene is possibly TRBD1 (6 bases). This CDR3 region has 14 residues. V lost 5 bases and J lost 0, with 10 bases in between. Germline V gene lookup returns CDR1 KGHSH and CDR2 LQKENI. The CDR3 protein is CASSTGHMNTEAFF. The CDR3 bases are TGTGCCAGCTCAACAGGGCACATGAACACTGAAGCTTTCTTT.